One and the same sample provided the 31 T cell receptor beta chains below, sequenced in a study of T cell repertoires in aging, cancer and after chemotherapy (dated by TCRdb to about 2019). Genomic DNA extracted from peripheral blood, rather than sorted cells or RNA, was used as the source for amplification of TCR beta rearrangements. These reads were obtained on an Illumina MiSeq. Multiplex touch-down PCR with a mixed TRB-A/B primer pool was used to amplify rearranged TRB sequences covering the V, D and J segments. TCRdb's own reprocessing of the public reads used fastp at Q25 and MiXCR and kept productive beta chains. For every CDR3 protein sequence, its rows merge into one entry that carries the most common genes and DNA. This sample is represented by a few thousand distinct CDR3 sequences; around 35% of them were singletons. Clones ranked in the top ten supply 40% to 60% of the sample. Sequenced input: blood. The receptors shown here come from a human donor in good health.

V usage is TRBV5-4 and J usage is TRBJ1-6; D is undetermined. Germline V gene sequence: CDR1 SGHNT, CDR2 YYREEE (reference sequence). Trimming took 6 bases from V and 5 from J, leaving 9 bases between them. The CDR3 is 13 residues long. CDR3 residues: CASKGENNSPLHF. The DNA for the CDR3 is TGTGCCAGCAAGGGTGAAAATAATTCACCCCTCCACTTT. Variable domain in full (rest from reference TRBV5-4 and TRBJ1-6): ETGVTQSPTHLIKTRGQQVTLRCSSQSGHNTVSWYQQALGQGPQFIFQYYREEENGRGNFPPRFSGLQFPNYSSELNVNALELDDSALYLCASKGENNSPLHFGNGTRLTVT.

The CDR3 DNA reads as TGTGCCAGCAGTTACCAGGGTACCACTGAAGCTTTCTTT. It yields the protein CASSYQGTTEAFF. The J gene is TRBJ1-1, the V gene TRBV6-2 or TRBV6-3; D is possibly TRBD1 (5 bases). CDR1 is MNHEY and CDR2 is SVGEGT in the germline V gene. This CDR3 is 13 amino acids long. V lost 2 bases, J lost 4 bases, and 8 bases lay in between.

This chain uses TRBV11-1 with TRBJ2-1; 7 nucleotides agree with TRBD2. Trimming cost V 5 bases and J 7 bases; bases outside gene matches: 14. Germline V gene sequence: CDR1 SGHAT, CDR2 FQDESV (reference sequence). The CDR3 totals 16 residues. In nucleotides, the CDR3 is TGTGCCAGCAGCCAGGTTGACGGGACTACCTGGAATGAGCAGTTCTTC. Translation gives CASSQVDGTTWNEQFF.

The V call is TRBV12-3 or TRBV12-4, the J call TRBJ2-1, with TRBD2 matching over 8 bases. The CDR3 has 13 amino acids. Trimming at V came to 6 bases and at J to 6 bases, leaving 4 bases not matched to a gene. The DNA for the CDR3 is TGTGCCAGCAGCGGGGGGGGTAGCAATGAGCAGTTCTTC. Its protein is CASSGGGSNEQFF.

The rearrangement links TRBV6-1 to TRBJ1-5; D is uncertain. This CDR3 spans 15 amino acids. From germline, CDR1 is MNHNS and CDR2 SASEGT. V was shortened by 6 bases and J by 5 bases, with 17 bases between the two germline ends. DNA for the CDR3: TGTGCCAGCAGGGGCTATGTACCCCCTGATCAGCCCCAGCATTTT. Amino acids: CASRGYVPPDQPQHF.

This clonotype was observed a single time. The chain couples TRBV29-1 to TRBJ2-5; D gene unclear. Germline V gives CDR1 SQVTM, CDR2 ANQGSEA. The CDR3 consists of 14 residues. With 2 bases removed from V and 5 bases from J, the gap between germline ends came to 15 bases. Written as DNA, the CDR3 is TGCAGCGTTGAAAAGTTGGCGCGTTCCGAGACCCAGTACTTC. Its protein product is CSVEKLARSETQYF. The variable domain in full, completed from reference TRBV29-1 and TRBJ2-5, reads SAVISQKPSRDICQRGTSLTIQCQVDSQVTMMFWYRQQPGQSLTLIATANQGSEATYESGFVIDKFPISRPNLTFSTLTVSNMSPEDSSIYLCSVEKLARSETQYFGPGTRLLVL.

Only a few counts were recorded for this clonotype. The rearrangement links TRBV15 to TRBJ2-3, with D possibly being TRBD1 (5 bases). CDR3 length equals 16 residues. Germline CDR1 and CDR2: LNHNV and YYDKDF (reference sequence). The V end was cut by 0 bases, the J end by 2 bases, with 12 bases between. CDR3 region: CATSREGLGNTDTQYF. CDR3 DNA sequence: TGTGCCACCAGCAGAGAGGGGCTAGGCAACACAGATACGCAGTATTTT.

This clonotype was counted a few times. The V and J genes are TRBV6-6 and TRBJ2-2; unclear D gene. Germline CDR1 is MNHNY and CDR2 is SVGAGI (reference sequence). The V and J ends lost 7 bases and 7 bases respectively, with 19 bases between them. This CDR3 comprises 15 residues. DNA of the CDR3: TGTGCCAGCATCCTAAGGGTTGTGAGAGGCGGGGAGCTGTTTTTT. The encoded protein is CASILRVVRGGELFF.

The CDR3 nucleotides are TGTGCCAGCAGTTCCCAGGGGGCGGGTCTCGAGAGCGAGCAGTACTTC. Translating gives CASSSQGAGLESEQYF. V and J are TRBV12-3 or TRBV12-4 and TRBJ2-7; the match to TRBD1 covers 8 bases. The CDR3 is 16 residues long. V trimming: 4 bases; J trimming: 6 bases; junction bases outside the gene matches: 14.

This clonotype qualifies as medium-sized. This sequence joins TRBV29-1 and TRBJ2-7; maybe TRBD1 (6 bases). V was shortened by 2 bases and J by 1 base, with 9 bases between the two germline ends. CDR3 length: 13 amino acids. Germline V gives CDR1 SQVTM, CDR2 ANQGSEA. The chain's CDR3 is CSVERQGSYEQYF. The CDR3 bases are TGCAGCGTTGAACGTCAGGGGTCCTACGAGCAGTACTTC.

The chain carries TRBV6-1 and TRBJ1-2, with 8 bases fitting TRBD1. This CDR3 spans 13 amino acids. The ends lost 5 bases at V and 2 bases at J; junction bases unmatched: 1. The germline CDR1 and CDR2 sequences are MNHNS and SASEGT. DNA of the CDR3: TGTGCCAGCAGTAGACAGGGGAACTATGGCTACACCTTC. Its translation is CASSRQGNYGYTF.

This chain connects TRBV18 to TRBJ2-7, with D possibly matching TRBD1 (5 bases). The CDR3 has 15 amino acids. Trimming took 5 bases from V and 1 from J, leaving 15 bases between them. Germline V gene lookup returns CDR1 KGHSH and CDR2 LQKENI. The CDR3 here is CASSADARDSYEQYF. The CDR3 DNA is TGTGCCAGCTCAGCGGACGCCAGGGATTCCTACGAGCAGTACTTC. The full variable domain, with the rest looked up from reference TRBV18 and TRBJ2-7, is NAGVMQNPRHLVRRRGQEARLRCSPMKGHSHVYWYRQLPEEGLKFMVYLQKENIIDESGMPKERFSAEFPKEGPSILRIQQVVRGDSAAYFCASSADARDSYEQYFGPGTRLTVT.

The rearrangement joins TRBV6-5 to TRBJ2-1, with TRBD2 matching over 10 bases. The J segment lost 5 bases and the V segment lost 0 bases, leaving 1 base of the junction unmatched. Germline values: CDR1 MNHEY, CDR2 SVGAGI. The CDR3 runs 15 residues. CDR3 loop: CASSYSTSGHNEQFF. The CDR3 DNA reads TGTGCCAGCAGTTACTCGACTAGCGGGCACAATGAGCAGTTCTTC.

The chain has TRBV25-1 and TRBJ2-2; D is ambiguous. The ends were cut back, 0 bases at V and 5 bases at J, with 7 bases in the middle. There are 14 residues in the CDR3. In germline, CDR1 is MGHDK, CDR2 SYGVNS. The CDR3 DNA sequence: TGTGCCAGCAGTGAATATCAGGAGACCGGGGAGCTGTTTTTT. Its protein product is CASSEYQETGELFF.

This clonotype was counted only a few times. The V call is TRBV12-3 or TRBV12-4, the J call TRBJ2-2, with 9 bases identical to TRBD2. J gave up 3 bases and V 5 bases, and 13 bases lay outside the gene matches. The CDR3 covers 18 residues. Here the CDR3 reads CASSKYISGGRDTGELFF. The CDR3 coding sequence is TGTGCCAGCAGTAAATATATTAGCGGGGGCCGGGACACCGGGGAGCTGTTTTTT.

By proportion, this clonotype is medium-sized (0.01 to 0.1%). The chain combines TRBV7-9 with TRBJ2-7; 13 bases align to TRBD2. Germline values: CDR1 SEHNR, CDR2 FQNEAQ (reference sequence). The junction had 5 bases not matched to a gene; V was cut back by 1 base and J by 2 bases. This CDR3 has 17 residues. The CDR3 sequence: CASSLGGLAGAPYEQYV. For the CDR3, the DNA is TGTGCCAGCAGCTTAGGAGGACTAGCGGGGGCCCCCTACGAGCAGTACGTC.

The V call is TRBV18, the J call TRBJ1-4; D uncertain. Per the germline V gene, CDR1 is KGHSH and CDR2 is LQKENI. V lost 8 bases and J 6 bases, leaving 10 bases between the germline ends. CDR3 length: 12 amino acids. The CDR3 nucleotides read TGTGCCAGCCGGTCCGAGGATGAAAAACTGTTTTTT. Protein product: CASRSEDEKLFF.

The chain is built from TRBV18 and TRBJ2-2; D unresolved. CDR3 size: 15 residues. Trimming stripped 2 bases from V and 2 bases from J, with 9 bases between. CDR1 is KGHSH, CDR2 LQKENI, per germline. In DNA form, the CDR3 reads TGTGCCAGCTCACCAGATCGTACCAACACCGGGGAGCTGTTTTTT. Protein sequence: CASSPDRTNTGELFF.

In the case of this clonotype: Relative to the germline gene, one junction end is altered; a read error may explain this. The chain links TRBV5-4 to TRBJ1-2, with D uncertain. Germline loops: CDR1 SGHNT, CDR2 YYREEE (reference sequence). The CDR3 sequence is 14 residues long. The CDR3 is CASSPIGGNDGYTF. In DNA, the CDR3 is TGCGCCAGCAGCCCCATAGGAGGGAATGATGGCTACACCTTC.

The V call is TRBV6-1, the J call TRBJ1-1; the D gene is possibly TRBD1 (6 bases). Trimming removed 5 bases from V and 8 bases from J, with 15 bases in between. From germline, CDR1 is MNHNS and CDR2 SASEGT. The length of the CDR3 is 13 residues. CDR3: CASSPRGQGEAFF. The CDR3 DNA follows: TGTGCCAGCAGTCCCAGGGGCCAGGGGGAAGCTTTCTTT.

V and J are TRBV19 and TRBJ1-1; tentative D call: TRBD1 (5 bases). Trimming left V 5 bases short and J 5 bases short, with 15 bases between. The CDR3 covers 14 residues. Germline-derived CDR1 and CDR2 are LNHDA and SQIVND (reference sequence). Here the CDR3 DNA reads TGTGCCAGTAGTCTTTCTTCAGGGAGTACTGAAGCTTTCTTT. Its translation: CASSLSSGSTEAFF.

This clonotype showed up just a few times. The chain carries TRBV27 and TRBJ1-5, with 7 bases fitting TRBD1. J was trimmed by 7 bases and V by 6 bases; bases with no gene match: 12. The CDR3 is 15 amino acids. In germline, CDR1 is MNHEY, CDR2 SMNVEV (reference sequence). The chain's CDR3 is CASSSDRAVRQPQHF. In nucleotides, the CDR3 is TGTGCCAGCAGCTCAGACAGGGCGGTCAGGCAGCCCCAGCATTTT.

The chain recombines TRBV19 with TRBJ1-1; perhaps TRBD1 as D (5 bases). CDR1 and CDR2 (germline): LNHDA, SQIVND (reference sequence). The CDR3 consists of 16 residues. Trimming left V 1 base short and J 5 bases short, with 17 bases between. As DNA, the CDR3 is TGTGCCAGTAGTATAGCAACCGGGACCAGGCCGACTGAAGCTTTCTTT. It translates to CASSIATGTRPTEAFF.

This clonotype showed up just a few times. The chain combines TRBV12-3 or TRBV12-4 with TRBJ1-2; D might be TRBD1 (5 bases). This CDR3 comprises 12 residues. Trimming took 7 bases from V and 4 from J, leaving 10 bases between them. The CDR3 DNA is TGTGCCAGCAACTGGGGCCTCTATGGCTACACCTTC. Translation gives CASNWGLYGYTF.

The chain employs TRBV27 and TRBJ1-4; 7 bases align to TRBD1. V gave up 6 bases and J gave up 7 bases; unmatched junction bases: 8. The CDR3 is 14 amino acids. The V gene's germline CDR1 is MNHEY and CDR2 SMNVEV (reference sequence). The CDR3 sequence is CASSKQGMGEKLFF. The CDR3 bases are TGTGCCAGCAGCAAACAGGGGATGGGTGAAAAACTGTTTTTT.

This clonotype was seen a handful of times. The chain uses TRBV19 and TRBJ2-1, with D possibly TRBD1 on 6 matching bases. V gave up 4 bases and J gave up 2 bases, with 12 bases separating them. The germline V gene has CDR1 LNHDA and CDR2 SQIVND (reference sequence). CDR3 length: 15 residues. CDR3 protein: CASSKAGEPYNEQFF. The DNA of the CDR3 is TGTGCCAGTAGTAAGGCAGGGGAACCCTACAATGAGCAGTTCTTC.

This chain links TRBV11-1 with TRBJ2-3; D possibly corresponds to TRBD2 (7 bases). V lost 1 base, J lost 4 bases, and 12 bases lay in between. This CDR3 is 15 amino acids long. Germline loops: CDR1 SGHAT, CDR2 FQDESV (reference sequence). CDR3 DNA: TGTGCCAGCAGCTTAGGGAGGGGGGGAGCAGATACGCAGTATTTT. It is translated as CASSLGRGGADTQYF.

V is TRBV5-6 and J is TRBJ2-5, with D unclear. In germline, CDR1 is SGHDT, CDR2 YYEEEE. The CDR3 extends over 15 amino acids. V was pared by 4 bases and J by 3 bases, with 16 bases between. CDR3 region: CASSPRSSGEETQYF. The CDR3 DNA is TGTGCCAGCAGCCCCCGAAGTAGTGGGGAAGAGACCCAGTACTTC.

This clonotype has only a few counts. J is TRBJ2-7 and V is TRBV6-1; 8 nucleotides align to TRBD1. The CDR3 length is 14 residues. Trimming cost V 6 bases and J 3 bases; bases outside gene matches: 7. In germline, CDR1 is MNHNS, CDR2 SASEGT. The CDR3 coding sequence is TGTGCCAGCAGACCGTCTGGACAGGGCTACGAGCAGTACTTC. This gives the protein CASRPSGQGYEQYF.

This clonotype was seen more than once but under ten times. The chain has TRBV19 and TRBJ2-1; 8 nucleotides agree with TRBD1. Germline assignment: CDR1 LNHDA and CDR2 SQIVND (reference sequence). V lost 4 bases, J lost 6 bases, and 5 bases stayed unmatched. There are 14 residues in the CDR3. CDR3 loop: CASSKDRVVNEQFF. The CDR3 DNA is TGTGCCAGTAGTAAGGACAGGGTGGTCAATGAGCAGTTCTTC.

This clonotype occurred a few times. This chain joins TRBV6-5 and TRBJ1-2; 8 bases are a match to TRBD1. Germline CDR1 is MNHEY and CDR2 is SVGAGI. With 5 bases clipped from V and 4 bases from J, the junction kept 6 bases outside the gene matches. The CDR3 runs to 14 residues. This CDR3 reads CASSTDRAAYGYTF. The CDR3 bases are TGTGCCAGCAGTACGGACAGGGCGGCCTATGGCTACACCTTC.